These 25 T cell receptor beta chains came from one sample sequenced in a study of blood T cells in healthy people across ages. A J-beta primer mix and a sample-barcoded 5' primer were used in a second PCR of about 7 to 11 cycles. MiXCR, run by TCRdb on the 5' RACE reads, gives a single entry per CDR3 protein. The sample includes under 1,100,000 distinct CDR3 sequences, around 27% of them seen just once. The data were also submitted as part of a second study, on T cells of mothers and their children.

Sequencing was carried out using blood. Receptor source: a girl aged 2 to 9 in good health.

This clonotype was seen a handful of times. V is TRBV7-9 and J is TRBJ2-1; maybe TRBD1 (5 bases). Germline-derived CDR1 and CDR2 are SEHNR and FQNEAQ (reference sequence). The CDR3 is 11 residues long. V dropped 4 bases and J dropped 16 bases, with 14 bases sitting between them. CDR3 nucleotides: TGTGCCAGCAGCTCCCGACAGATCCCTTTCTTC. It translates to CASSSRQIPFF.

V usage is TRBV12-3 or TRBV12-4 and J usage is TRBJ2-1; D ambiguous. Trimming pared 6 bases from V and 0 bases from J, leaving 15 bases between. The CDR3 consists of 16 residues. For the CDR3, the DNA is TGTGCCAGCAGCCCCGCCCCACTTAGCTCCTACAATGAGCAGTTCTTC. The encoded protein is CASSPAPLSSYNEQFF.

V and J are TRBV5-4 and TRBJ2-2; D unclear. Germline V CDR1 and CDR2: SGHNT, YYREEE (reference sequence). Trimming took off 4 bases at V and 4 bases at J, with 8 bases between the two ends. The CDR3 is 13 residues long. The CDR3 DNA sequence: TGTGCCAGCAGCCCGGTGCTCACCGGGGAGCTGTTTTTT. Encoded protein: CASSPVLTGELFF.

This clonotype appeared a few times. The chain joins TRBV7-2 to TRBJ2-4; D could derive from TRBD1 or TRBD2 (5 bases each). Germline V gene sequence: CDR1 SGHTA, CDR2 FQGNSA. The CDR3 runs 16 residues. The V and J ends lost 5 bases and 4 bases respectively, with 18 bases between them. The CDR3 loop reads CASSQRLTGGKNIQYF. CDR3 bases: TGTGCCAGCAGCCAACGCCTAACAGGAGGAAAAAACATTCAGTACTTC.

J is TRBJ1-5 and V is TRBV7-9, with D possibly being TRBD1 (6 bases). The V gene lost 2 bases and the J gene lost 2 bases, with 13 bases spanning the gap. Germline CDR1 and CDR2: SEHNR and FQNEAQ (reference sequence). This CDR3 comprises 16 residues. The CDR3 reads CASSLNGGGGNQPQHF. CDR3 sequence (DNA): TGTGCCAGCAGCTTAAATGGGGGCGGCGGCAATCAGCCCCAGCATTTT.

J is TRBJ1-2 and V is TRBV29-1, with a possible D match to TRBD1 (6 bases). This CDR3 spans 13 amino acids. The germline V gene encodes CDR1 SQVTM and CDR2 ANQGSEA. V was clipped by 7 bases and J by 7 bases, with 19 bases between them. CDR3: CSAAKPGQRGYTF. CDR3 bases: TGCAGCGCCGCCAAGCCCGGACAGCGTGGCTACACCTTC.

This clonotype has just a few counts. This chain joins TRBV14 and TRBJ2-4, with 7 bases identical to TRBD1. CDR1 is SGHDN, CDR2 FVKESK, per germline. Trimming took 0 bases from V and 3 from J; bases not matched to a gene: 8. The CDR3 has 17 amino acids. CDR3 DNA sequence: TGTGCCAGCAGCCAAGATCTTGGGACAGCTGGCAAAAACATTCAGTACTTC. Translating gives CASSQDLGTAGKNIQYF.

This clonotype was counted only a few times. The gene calls are TRBV4-3 and TRBJ2-1; D is unresolved. V was pared by 0 bases and J by 9 bases, with 12 bases between. This CDR3 contains 14 residues. Germline values: CDR1 LGHNA, CDR2 YSLEER. The DNA of the CDR3 is TGCGCCAGCAGCCAAGATCCCCAAGTACCTGAGCAGTTCTTC. Translating it yields CASSQDPQVPEQFF.

Details on this clonotype: Relative to the germline gene, one junction end is altered; a read error may explain this. This chain connects TRBV5-1 to TRBJ2-5; 8 positions match TRBD1. The CDR3 consists of 15 residues. Germline V gives CDR1 SGHRS, CDR2 YFSETQ. The CDR3: CVSSPDRGVWETQYF. The CDR3 region has the DNA TGCGTCAGCAGCCCTGACAGGGGTGTGTGGGAGACCCAGTACTTC.

This clonotype was detected a few times. The chain recombines TRBV7-9 with TRBJ2-5; no firm D call. With 4 bases removed from V and 2 bases from J, the gap between germline ends came to 11 bases. The CDR3 is 14 amino acids. Germline assignment: CDR1 SEHNR and CDR2 FQNEAQ (reference sequence). CDR3 protein: CASSSVLGQETQYF. The CDR3 nucleotides read TGTGCCAGCAGCTCCGTCCTGGGGCAAGAGACCCAGTACTTC.

The V call is TRBV20-1, the J call TRBJ2-5; D is uncertain. Germline loops: CDR1 DFQATT, CDR2 SNEGSKA (reference sequence). This CDR3 has 14 amino acids. The V and J ends lost 4 bases and 1 base respectively, with 13 bases between them. The CDR3 nucleotides are TGCAGTGCTACCATCCCCGAGGCCCAAGAGACCCAGTACTTC. Encoded protein: CSATIPEAQETQYF.

This sequence joins TRBV28 and TRBJ2-5; 7 positions match TRBD2. The assigned J gene may be wrong: the sequence end matches TRBJ2-7 better. The CDR3 totals 21 residues. Germline V gene lookup returns CDR1 MDHEN and CDR2 SYDVKM. The DNA of the CDR3 is TGTGCCAGCAGTTCGTATATTTGGGTACCAACAGGTCGGGGGGAGGACTACGAGCAGTACTTC. This translates into CASSSYIWVPTGRGEDYEQYF.

This rearrangement joins TRBV4-1 to TRBJ2-5; 9 bases map to TRBD2. Near its end, the DNA agrees better with TRBJ2-7, so the J call may be wrong. The germline V gene encodes CDR1 MGHRA and CDR2 YSYEKL. The CDR3 covers 15 residues. Here the CDR3 DNA reads TGCGCCAGCAGCCTCCTAGATAGCGGGGGTTACGAGCAGTACTTC. It yields the protein CASSLLDSGGYEQYF.

This clonotype turned up a few times. The chain combines TRBV4-3 with TRBJ1-1; perhaps TRBD1 as D (5 bases). Trimming removed 7 bases from V and 5 bases from J, with 8 bases in between. This CDR3 has 11 residues. Germline V gives CDR1 LGHNA, CDR2 YSLEER. The CDR3 loop is CASTWGTEAFF. CDR3 sequence (DNA): TGCGCCAGCACCTGGGGGACTGAAGCTTTCTTT.

The table lists this clonotype with a few counts. The chain carries TRBV27 and TRBJ1-6, with 8 nucleotides matching TRBD1. Germline V gene data show CDR1 as MNHEY and CDR2 as SMNVEV (reference sequence). Unmatched junction bases numbered 1, after V lost 4 bases and J lost 8 bases. The CDR3 runs to 13 residues. CDR3 amino acids: CASSSDRDSPLHF. In nucleotides, the CDR3 is TGTGCCAGCAGTTCGGACAGGGATTCACCCCTCCACTTT.

This chain links TRBV5-6 with TRBJ2-3, with 9 nucleotides matching TRBD1. J was trimmed by 8 bases and V by 3 bases; bases with no gene match: 10. Per the germline V gene, CDR1 is SGHDT and CDR2 is YYEEEE. The CDR3 has 15 residues. The DNA of the CDR3 is TGTGCCAGCAGCTACAGGACAGGGGAATTGAGTACGCAGTATTTT. Translated, it gives CASSYRTGELSTQYF.

The gene calls are TRBV4-1 and TRBJ1-6; maybe TRBD1 (5 bases). CDR1 is MGHRA and CDR2 is YSYEKL in the germline V gene. The V gene lost 0 bases and the J gene lost 10 bases, with 13 bases spanning the gap. The CDR3 loop spans 15 amino acids. The CDR3 region is CASSQDFSGFSPLHF. DNA of the CDR3: TGCGCCAGCAGCCAAGATTTCTCAGGGTTCTCACCCCTCCACTTT.

This clonotype came up a few times. The CDR3 DNA follows: TGCAGCGTTCGTCAGGGGGATGGCTACACCTTC. It codes for CSVRQGDGYTF. V and J are TRBV29-1 and TRBJ1-2; TRBD1 matches at 7 bases. The germline V gene has CDR1 SQVTM and CDR2 ANQGSEA. After removal of 5 bases from V and 6 bases from J, the junction contained 3 bases not matched to a gene. This CDR3 is 11 amino acids long.

The V gene is TRBV20-1, the J gene TRBJ1-2; tentative D call: TRBD1 (6 bases). Trimming shortened V by 3 bases and J by 2 bases, and 16 bases separated the two germline ends. Germline CDR1 is DFQATT and CDR2 is SNEGSKA (reference sequence). The CDR3 is 15 amino acids. The CDR3 protein is CSASHPGHINYGYTF. CDR3 sequence (DNA): TGCAGTGCTAGCCATCCGGGACACATAAACTATGGCTACACCTTC.

This rearrangement joins TRBV4-3 to TRBJ1-3; D might be TRBD1 (5 bases). The length of the CDR3 is 17 residues. The germline gives CDR1 LGHNA, CDR2 YSLEER. Trimming shortened V by 4 bases and J by 0 bases, and 16 bases separated the two germline ends. This CDR3 is CASSRAPGPISGNTIYF. In nucleotides, the CDR3 is TGCGCCAGCAGCCGAGCACCGGGGCCCATCTCTGGAAACACCATATATTTT.

About this clonotype itself: It is likely a read error, because the conserved phenylalanine at the end of the CDR3 is missing. Because the CDR3's place on the DNA is in doubt, the DNA is left out and the CDR3 is given as listed by TCRdb. This sequence joins TRBV12-3 or TRBV12-4 and TRBJ2-3; the table's D call, TRBD1, was not checked against the DNA. Counting both end residues, the CDR3 totals 16 amino acids. The CDR3: CASTGVSRFSADTQYS.

In its sample, this clonotype was seen a few times. This sequence joins TRBV27 and TRBJ1-5; D is unresolved. The germline V gene has CDR1 MNHEY and CDR2 SMNVEV (reference sequence). Trimming stripped 4 bases from V and 5 bases from J, with 6 bases between. This CDR3 is 12 amino acids long. The CDR3 sequence is CASSSTHQPQHF. As DNA, the CDR3 is TGTGCCAGCAGTTCAACGCATCAGCCCCAGCATTTT.

The chain joins TRBV10-3 to TRBJ1-2, with D unclear. The germline CDR1 and CDR2 sequences are ENHRY and SYGVKD. The CDR3 is made up of 14 amino acids. V lost 0 bases and J lost 4, with 9 bases in between. CDR3 amino acids: CAISESTRLYGYTF. CDR3 nucleotide sequence: TGTGCCATCAGTGAGTCGACCCGACTCTATGGCTACACCTTC.

V is TRBV4-1 and J is TRBJ1-5; no clear D gene. The CDR3 has 13 residues. V was shortened by 1 base and J by 3 bases, with 4 bases between the two germline ends. CDR1 and CDR2 (germline): MGHRA, YSYEKL. The CDR3 spells CASSQAHNQPQHF. In DNA form, the CDR3 reads TGCGCCAGCAGCCAAGCCCACAATCAGCCCCAGCATTTT.

The chain couples TRBV10-3 to TRBJ1-1; unclear D gene. Per germline, CDR1 ENHRY and CDR2 SYGVKD. The CDR3 has 14 residues. V was trimmed by 0 bases and J by 6 bases, leaving 11 bases between them. The CDR3 here is CAISESETYPEAFF. Written as DNA, the CDR3 is TGTGCCATCAGTGAGTCGGAGACGTATCCTGAAGCTTTCTTT.